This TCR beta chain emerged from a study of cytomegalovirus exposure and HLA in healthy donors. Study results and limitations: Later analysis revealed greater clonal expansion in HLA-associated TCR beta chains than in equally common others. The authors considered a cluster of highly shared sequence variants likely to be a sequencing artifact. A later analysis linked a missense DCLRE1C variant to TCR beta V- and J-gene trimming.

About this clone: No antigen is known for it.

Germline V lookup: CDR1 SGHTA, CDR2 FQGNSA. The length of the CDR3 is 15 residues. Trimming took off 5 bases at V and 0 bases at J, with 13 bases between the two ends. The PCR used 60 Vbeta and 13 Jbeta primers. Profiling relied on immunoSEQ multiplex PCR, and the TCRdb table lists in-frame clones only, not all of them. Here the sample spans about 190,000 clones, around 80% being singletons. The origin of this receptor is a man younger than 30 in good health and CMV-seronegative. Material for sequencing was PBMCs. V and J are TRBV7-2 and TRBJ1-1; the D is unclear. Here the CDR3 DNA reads TGTGCCAGCAGCCCCCGGGGAAATTTGAACACTGAAGCTTTCTTT. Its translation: CASSPRGNLNTEAFF.